This TCR beta chain is drawn from a study of control samples from healthy donors and cancer patients. CDR1 is GTSNPN and CDR2 is SVGIG in the germline V gene (reference sequence). Trimming cost V 2 bases and J 3 bases; bases outside gene matches: 11. The CDR3 runs to 16 residues. Sequencing used immunoSEQ multiplex PCR; TCRdb keeps in-frame clones, though not all of them. The sample carries about 43,000 clones, 94% recorded once. The clonotype was recovered from a man aged 55-75 years in good health. Sequencing used blood. This rearrangement joins TRBV30 to TRBJ2-3; 7 nucleotides align to TRBD2. CDR3 sequence (DNA): TGTGCCTGGAGTTTTTGGGAGGGCTTTGAGACAGATACGCAGTATTTT. As protein: CAWSFWEGFETDTQYF.